The 26 T cell receptor beta chains below were found in one sample sequenced in a study of beta chain features in type 1 diabetes. Study outcomes and limitations: In every one of the four CD4+ subsets, TCRB CDR3s were moderately but significantly shorter in Type 1 diabetes patients.

What was sequenced were expressed TCRB transcripts, since all of the isolated RNA had been reverse transcribed. Only in-frame clones appear in the TCRdb table, and some are missing; sequencing was by immunoSEQ multiplex PCR. Of around 110,000 clones in the sample, less than 20% were seen once. These receptors' antigens are unknown. The sequenced sample consisted of central memory CD4+ T cells from blood. These receptors originate from a man between 25 and 39 years old with type 1 diabetes.

This clone turned up a few times. The V call is TRBV4-2, the J call TRBJ2-5; 10 bases agree with TRBD2. Germline CDR1 reads LGHNA; CDR2 reads YNFKEQ. The CDR3 has 15 residues. V trimming: 1 base; J trimming: 3 bases; junction bases outside the gene matches: 2. The CDR3 coding sequence is TGTGCCAGCAGCCAAGCTACTAGCGGGGAAGAGACCCAGTACTTC. Its protein is CASSQATSGEETQYF.

V gene TRBV6-6 combines with J gene TRBJ2-7; perhaps TRBD2 as D (6 bases). CDR3 length: 11 amino acids. V was pared by 8 bases and J by 4 bases, with 9 bases between. The V gene's germline CDR1 is MNHNY and CDR2 SVGAGI (reference sequence). In DNA, the CDR3 is TGTGCCAGCGCCGCGGGATACGAGCAGTACTTC. It yields the protein CASAAGYEQYF.

The J gene is TRBJ2-5, the V gene TRBV5-6; D might be TRBD2 (5 bases). The CDR3 runs 13 residues. The germline V gene encodes CDR1 SGHDT and CDR2 YYEEEE. The V end lost 4 bases, the J end lost 4 bases, and 11 bases lay between the germline ends. The DNA for the CDR3 is TGTGCCAGCAGCGTCTGGACTGGAGAGACCCAGTACTTC. It specifies CASSVWTGETQYF.

This clone showed up just a few times. The chain combines TRBV7-2 with TRBJ2-4; 9 nucleotides match TRBD1. The CDR3 runs to 14 residues. The germline V gene has CDR1 SGHTA and CDR2 FQGNSA. Trimming removed 5 bases from V and 6 bases from J; junction bases left unmatched: 5. CDR3 region: CASSTRQGGNIQYF. The CDR3 bases are TGTGCCAGCAGCACTCGACAGGGGGGAAACATTCAGTACTTC.

The chain couples TRBV7-3 to TRBJ2-3; TRBD1 agrees at 10 bases. Trimming at V came to 5 bases and at J to 0 bases, leaving 5 bases not matched to a gene. Germline lookup yields CDR1 SGHTA and CDR2 FQGTGA. The CDR3 is made up of 16 amino acids. For the CDR3, the DNA is TGTGCCAGCAGCCCCAAGGGACAGGGGAGCACAGATACGCAGTATTTT. It yields the protein CASSPKGQGSTDTQYF.

In this sample, this clone turned up a few times. The V call is TRBV19, the J call TRBJ1-2, with a possible D match to TRBD1 (5 bases). The V end was cut by 6 bases, the J end by 6 bases, with 8 bases between. CDR3 length: 11 amino acids. The germline V gene has CDR1 LNHDA and CDR2 SQIVND (reference sequence). The chain's CDR3 is CASRSGNGYTF. DNA of the CDR3: TGTGCCAGTAGATCAGGGAATGGCTACACCTTC.

This chain uses TRBV7-6 with TRBJ2-1, with D possibly being TRBD1 or TRBD2 (5 bases each). This CDR3 has 16 residues. With 5 bases removed from V and 3 bases from J, the gap between germline ends came to 17 bases. CDR1 and CDR2 from the germline V gene are SGHVS and FNYEAQ. The CDR3 here is CASSPAAGTNYNEQFF. CDR3 DNA: TGTGCCAGCAGCCCCGCCGCCGGGACGAACTACAATGAGCAGTTCTTC.

The V call is TRBV4-2, the J call TRBJ2-3; 16 nucleotides agree with TRBD2. This CDR3 has 20 residues. The trim removed 4 bases at V and 2 bases at J, leaving 12 bases unmatched. Germline V gives CDR1 LGHNA, CDR2 YNFKEQ. CDR3 region: CASSPGTSGGASGSTDTQYF. Here the CDR3 DNA reads TGTGCCAGCAGCCCCGGGACTAGCGGGGGGGCGTCCGGGTCCACAGATACGCAGTATTTT.

This clone was seen repeatedly, ten times or more. The genes are TRBV5-1 and TRBJ1-6, with D unresolved. The germline V gene encodes CDR1 SGHRS and CDR2 YFSETQ. The CDR3 extends over 14 amino acids. Between the trimmed V and J ends, which lost 4 bases and 11 bases, there was a span of 16 bases. CDR3 region: CASSLQDLWAPLHF. CDR3 in DNA: TGCGCCAGCAGCCTGCAGGACCTTTGGGCACCCCTCCACTTT.

This clone came up a few times. V usage is TRBV5-4 and J usage is TRBJ2-5; D is possibly TRBD1 (6 bases). The ends were cut back, 4 bases at V and 5 bases at J, with 9 bases in the middle. The length of the CDR3 is 12 residues. Germline CDR1 reads SGHNT; CDR2 reads YYREEE (reference sequence). CDR3 region: CASSRDTETQYF. The CDR3 DNA follows: TGTGCCAGCAGCCGGGACACGGAGACCCAGTACTTC.

A few counts support this clone. The J gene is TRBJ2-6, the V gene TRBV6-5; D gene ambiguous. V gave up 6 bases and J gave up 0 bases, with 9 bases separating them. The CDR3 is 15 amino acids. Germline V gene lookup returns CDR1 MNHEY and CDR2 SVGAGI. The CDR3 loop reads CASSPIGSGANVLTF. The CDR3 coding sequence is TGTGCCAGCAGCCCTATAGGCTCTGGGGCCAACGTCCTGACTTTC.

This clone was found a few times. This chain connects TRBV4-3 to TRBJ2-3; tentative D call: TRBD1 (7 bases). The length of the CDR3 is 17 residues. Germline V gene lookup returns CDR1 LGHNA and CDR2 YSLEER. Trimming shortened V by 4 bases and J by 3 bases, and 20 bases separated the two germline ends. CDR3: CASSPGGTAPGTDTQYF. In nucleotides, the CDR3 is TGCGCCAGCAGCCCAGGGGGGACGGCCCCAGGAACAGATACGCAGTATTTT.

The V call is TRBV4-3, the J call TRBJ2-7; 8 positions match TRBD1. J lost 2 bases, V lost 0 bases, and 6 bases had no gene match. This CDR3 is 16 amino acids long. Germline V gives CDR1 LGHNA, CDR2 YSLEER. CDR3 sequence (DNA): TGCGCCAGCAGCCAAGAACCAGGGGGCAGTACCTACGAGCAGTACTTC. It encodes CASSQEPGGSTYEQYF.

This clone was counted only a few times. The V call is TRBV11-2, the J call TRBJ2-3, with 9 bases aligning to TRBD1. V trimming: 4 bases; J trimming: 6 bases; junction bases outside the gene matches: 14. Germline V CDR1 and CDR2: SGHAT, FQNNGV. This CDR3 has 17 amino acids. For the CDR3, the DNA is TGTGCCAGCAGCTCCCAAGGTCCGGGACAGGGCTTTGATACGCAGTATTTT. It translates to CASSSQGPGQGFDTQYF.

The chain is built from TRBV15 and TRBJ1-2, with a possible D match to TRBD1 (6 bases). Germline CDR1 LNHNV, CDR2 YYDKDF (reference sequence). Deletions cut 0 bases from V and 6 bases from J, with 17 bases between. This CDR3 is 16 amino acids long. The DNA for the CDR3 is TGTGCCACCAGCAGAGAGACAGGAGGTTCGTGGGATGGCTACACCTTC. It specifies CATSRETGGSWDGYTF.

The V call is TRBV6-5, the J call TRBJ1-2; D possibly corresponds to TRBD1 (5 bases). The V gene's germline CDR1 is MNHEY and CDR2 SVGAGI. The germline V and J ends were trimmed by 5 bases and 4 bases, with 14 bases remaining between them. This CDR3 has 14 residues. CDR3 coding DNA: TGTGCCAGCAGTCATAACCGGGGGACCTATGGCTACACCTTC. It translates to CASSHNRGTYGYTF.

Only a few counts were recorded for this clone. The rearrangement uses TRBV7-3 and TRBJ1-2; no clear D. V dropped 5 bases and J dropped 5 bases, with 12 bases sitting between them. CDR1 and CDR2 from the germline V gene are SGHTA and FQGTGA. CDR3 length equals 13 residues. The CDR3 loop is CASSEQSAYGYTF. CDR3 bases: TGTGCCAGCAGCGAACAGTCAGCTTATGGCTACACCTTC.

V and J are TRBV5-1 and TRBJ1-2, with D unresolved. Germline CDR1 SGHRS, CDR2 YFSETQ. V lost 0 bases and J lost 8, with 17 bases in between. This CDR3 is built from 15 residues. CDR3 sequence (DNA): TGCGCCAGCAGCTTGGGAGTGGTGGACGGCTTGGGCTACACCTTC. It encodes CASSLGVVDGLGYTF.

This clone was counted between two and nine times. The chain recombines TRBV18 with TRBJ1-1; D gene unclear. The germline V gene has CDR1 KGHSH and CDR2 LQKENI. The germline V and J ends were trimmed by 5 bases and 1 base, with 8 bases remaining between them. The CDR3 runs to 13 residues. The CDR3 here is CASSIEENTEAFF. The CDR3 DNA sequence: TGTGCCAGCTCAATAGAGGAGAACACTGAAGCTTTCTTT.

This clone was recorded at least ten times. The chain employs TRBV5-1 and TRBJ2-1, with a tentative D call TRBD2 (5 bases). The germline V gene encodes CDR1 SGHRS and CDR2 YFSETQ. The CDR3 covers 16 residues. Trimming pared 0 bases from V and 8 bases from J, leaving 18 bases between. CDR3 nucleotide sequence: TGCGCCAGCAGCTTGGCCGGAGGAATAGATTCCCATGAGCAGTTCTTC. This gives the protein CASSLAGGIDSHEQFF. Looking up the rest from reference TRBV5-1 and TRBJ2-1 gives the full variable domain: KAGVTQTPRYLIKTRGQQVTLSCSPISGHRSVSWYQQTPGQGLQFLFEYFSETQRNKGNFPGRFSGRQFSNSRSEMNVSTLELGDSALYLCASSLAGGIDSHEQFFGPGTRLTVL.

This clone was counted only a few times. This chain joins TRBV5-1 and TRBJ1-5; D unclear. With 3 bases removed from V and 7 bases from J, the gap between germline ends came to 14 bases. This CDR3 is built from 14 residues. From germline, CDR1 is SGHRS and CDR2 YFSETQ. CDR3 residues: CASSYGEINQPQHF. CDR3 in DNA: TGCGCCAGCAGCTATGGGGAAATAAACCAGCCCCAGCATTTT.

The J gene is TRBJ1-6, the V gene TRBV5-7; no clear D gene. TRBV5-7 is recorded as an ORF, its role being uncertain. This CDR3 comprises 14 residues. Between the trimmed V and J ends, which lost 2 bases and 7 bases, there was a span of 10 bases. The CDR3 region has the DNA TGTGCCAGCAGCTTACAAGGAATGAATTCACCCCTCCACTTT. As protein: CASSLQGMNSPLHF.

The J gene is TRBJ2-7, the V gene TRBV5-1; D remains unclear. V dropped 0 bases and J dropped 3 bases, with 7 bases sitting between them. This CDR3 contains 13 residues. Germline V gene data show CDR1 as SGHRS and CDR2 as YFSETQ. CDR3 DNA: TGCGCCAGCAGCTTGGAGGTGGGCTACGAGCAGTACTTC. This translates into CASSLEVGYEQYF.

This clone was counted ten times or more. CDR3 in DNA: TGTGCCAGCAGCTCCGGGGCAGGAAGTTATACGGAGACCCAGTACTTC. Protein sequence: CASSSGAGSYTETQYF. This chain uses TRBV5-5 with TRBJ2-5; D is perhaps TRBD1 or TRBD2 (5 bases each). CDR3 length equals 16 residues. Deletions cut 3 bases from V and 5 bases from J, with 20 bases between. Germline loops: CDR1 SGHKS, CDR2 YYEKEE (reference sequence).

In its sample, this clone was seen a few times. The DNA for the CDR3 is TGTGCCAGCAAAAAGGGGACTAGCGGGGGAGATACGCAGTATTTT. This codes for CASKKGTSGGDTQYF. The chain employs TRBV10-3 and TRBJ2-3, with TRBD2 matching over 14 bases. J was trimmed by 5 bases and V by 10 bases; bases with no gene match: 8. The CDR3 is 15 amino acids. Germline V CDR1 and CDR2: ENHRY, SYGVKD.

The chain is built from TRBV28 and TRBJ2-3; D call uncertain. Germline CDR1 reads MDHEN; CDR2 reads SYDVKM. The CDR3 sequence is 14 residues long. Trimming removed 5 bases from V and 0 bases from J, with 9 bases in between. The CDR3 bases are TGTGCCAGCAGTACGGGCCTTAGCACAGATACGCAGTATTTT. It is translated as CASSTGLSTDTQYF.